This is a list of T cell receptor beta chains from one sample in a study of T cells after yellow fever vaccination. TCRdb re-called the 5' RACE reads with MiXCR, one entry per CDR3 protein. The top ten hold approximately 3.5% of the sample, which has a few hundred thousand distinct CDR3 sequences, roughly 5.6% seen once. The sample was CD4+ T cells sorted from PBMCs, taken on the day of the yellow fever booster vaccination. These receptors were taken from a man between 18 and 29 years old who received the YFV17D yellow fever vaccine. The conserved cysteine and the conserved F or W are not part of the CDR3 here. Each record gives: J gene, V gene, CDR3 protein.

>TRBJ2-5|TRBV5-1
ASSLGSPTGAGETQY
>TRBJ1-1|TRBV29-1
SVDRTAITEAF
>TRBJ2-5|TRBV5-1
ASSQTSGGEETQY
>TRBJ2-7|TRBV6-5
ASSYSGSYEQY
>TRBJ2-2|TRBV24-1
ATSDLSAGAYTGELF
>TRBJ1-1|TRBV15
ATSRALVTEAF
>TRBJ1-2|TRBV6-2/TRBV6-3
ASSQNTGVYSGYT
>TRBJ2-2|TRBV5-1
ASSVGTANTGELF
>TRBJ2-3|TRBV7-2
ASSLQGAVFTDTQY
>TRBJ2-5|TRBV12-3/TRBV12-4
ASSLGTGGETQIY
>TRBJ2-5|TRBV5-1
ASSSTYQETQY
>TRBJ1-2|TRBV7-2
ASIEARESYGYT